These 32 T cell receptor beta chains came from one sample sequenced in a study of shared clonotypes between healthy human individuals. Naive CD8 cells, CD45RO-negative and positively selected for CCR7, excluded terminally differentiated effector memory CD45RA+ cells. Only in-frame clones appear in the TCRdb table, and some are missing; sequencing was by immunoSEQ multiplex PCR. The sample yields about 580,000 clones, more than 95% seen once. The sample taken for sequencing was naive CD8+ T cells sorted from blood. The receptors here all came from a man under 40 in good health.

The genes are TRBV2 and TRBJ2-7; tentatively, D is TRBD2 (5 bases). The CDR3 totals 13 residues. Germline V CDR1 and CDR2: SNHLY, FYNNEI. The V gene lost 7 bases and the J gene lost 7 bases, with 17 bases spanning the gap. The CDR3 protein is CASIKDWRSEQYF. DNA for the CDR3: TGTGCCAGCATTAAGGACTGGCGCTCTGAGCAGTACTTC.

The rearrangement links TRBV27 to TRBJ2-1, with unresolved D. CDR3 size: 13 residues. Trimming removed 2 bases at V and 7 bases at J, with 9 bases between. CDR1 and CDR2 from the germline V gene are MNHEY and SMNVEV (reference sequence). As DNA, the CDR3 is TGTGCCAGCAGTTTAGGTCGGCGGAATGAGCAGTTCTTC. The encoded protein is CASSLGRRNEQFF.

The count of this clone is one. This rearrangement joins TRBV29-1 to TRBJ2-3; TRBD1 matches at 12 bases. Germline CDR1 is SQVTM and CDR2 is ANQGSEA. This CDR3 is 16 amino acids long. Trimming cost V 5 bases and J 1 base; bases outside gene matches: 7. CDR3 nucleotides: TGCAGCGTTCCCGGGACAGGGGGCTTGGGCACAGATACGCAGTATTTT. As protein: CSVPGTGGLGTDTQYF.

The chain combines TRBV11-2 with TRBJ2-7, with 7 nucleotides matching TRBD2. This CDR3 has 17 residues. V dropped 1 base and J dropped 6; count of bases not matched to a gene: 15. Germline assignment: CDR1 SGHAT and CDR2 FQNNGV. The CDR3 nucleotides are TGTGCCAGCAGCTTAGCCCTGGGGCGGGAGAGGGTCTCCGAGCAGTACTTC. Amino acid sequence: CASSLALGRERVSEQYF.

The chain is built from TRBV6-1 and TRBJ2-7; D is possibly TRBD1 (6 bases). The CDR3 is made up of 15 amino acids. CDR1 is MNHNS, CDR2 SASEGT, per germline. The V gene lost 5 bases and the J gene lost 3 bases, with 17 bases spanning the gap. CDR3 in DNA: TGTGCCAGCAGTCTACCGGACAGTCCAGGCTACGAGCAGTACTTC. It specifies CASSLPDSPGYEQYF.

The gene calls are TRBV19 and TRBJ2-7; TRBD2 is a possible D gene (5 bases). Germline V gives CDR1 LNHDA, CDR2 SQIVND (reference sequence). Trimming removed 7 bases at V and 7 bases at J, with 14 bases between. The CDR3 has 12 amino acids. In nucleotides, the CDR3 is TGTGCCAGTATGGGTCCGTCGGGGGAGCAGTACTTC. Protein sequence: CASMGPSGEQYF.

This chain's CDR3 is CASSLGGTSGGSTDTQYF. CDR3 DNA sequence: TGTGCCAGCAGCTTGGGCGGGACTAGCGGAGGGAGCACAGATACGCAGTATTTT. This chain links TRBV5-4 with TRBJ2-3; 11 bases line up with TRBD2. Trimming removed 0 bases from V and 0 bases from J; junction bases left unmatched: 6. The CDR3 loop spans 18 amino acids. Germline CDR1 is SGHNT and CDR2 is YYREEE (reference sequence).

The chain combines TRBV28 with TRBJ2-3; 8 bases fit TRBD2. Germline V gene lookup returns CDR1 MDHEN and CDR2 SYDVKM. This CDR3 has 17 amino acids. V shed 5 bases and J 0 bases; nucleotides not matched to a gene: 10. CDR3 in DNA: TGTGCCAGCAGTCCTATAGCGGGACCACTTAGCACAGATACGCAGTATTTT. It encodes CASSPIAGPLSTDTQYF.

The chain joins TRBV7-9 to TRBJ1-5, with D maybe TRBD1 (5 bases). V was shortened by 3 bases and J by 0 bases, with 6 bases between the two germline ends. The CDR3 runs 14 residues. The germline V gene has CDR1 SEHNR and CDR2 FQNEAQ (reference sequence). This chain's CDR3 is CASSFDSSNQPQHF. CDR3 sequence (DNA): TGTGCCAGCAGCTTCGACAGTAGCAATCAGCCCCAGCATTTT. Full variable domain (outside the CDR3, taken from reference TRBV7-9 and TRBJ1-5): DTGVSQNPRHKITKRGQNVTFRCDPISEHNRLYWYRQTLGQGPEFLTYFQNEAQLEKSRLLSDRFSAERPKGSFSTLEIQRTEQGDSAMYLCASSFDSSNQPQHFGDGTRLSIL.

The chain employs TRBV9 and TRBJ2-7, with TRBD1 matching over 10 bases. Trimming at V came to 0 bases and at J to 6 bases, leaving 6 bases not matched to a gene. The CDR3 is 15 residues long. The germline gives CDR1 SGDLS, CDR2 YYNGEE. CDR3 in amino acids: CASSVGPDRGGEQYF. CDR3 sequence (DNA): TGTGCCAGCAGCGTAGGCCCGGACAGGGGGGGCGAGCAGTACTTC. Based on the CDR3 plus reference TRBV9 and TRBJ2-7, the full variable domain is DSGVTQTPKHLITATGQRVTLRCSPRSGDLSVYWYQQSLDQGLQFLIQYYNGEERAKGNILERFSAQQFPDLHSELNLSSLELGDSALYFCASSVGPDRGGEQYFGPGTRLTVT.

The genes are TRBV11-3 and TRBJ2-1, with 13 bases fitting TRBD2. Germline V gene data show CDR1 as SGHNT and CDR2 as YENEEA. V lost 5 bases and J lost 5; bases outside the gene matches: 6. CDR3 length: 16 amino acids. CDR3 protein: CASSPPGLAGNNEQFF. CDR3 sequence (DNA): TGTGCCAGCAGCCCCCCGGGACTAGCGGGGAACAATGAGCAGTTCTTC.

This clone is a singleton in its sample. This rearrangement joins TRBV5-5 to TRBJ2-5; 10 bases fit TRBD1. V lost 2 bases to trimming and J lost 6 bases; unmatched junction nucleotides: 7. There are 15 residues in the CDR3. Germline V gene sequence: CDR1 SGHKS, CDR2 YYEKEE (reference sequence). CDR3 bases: TGTGCCAGCAGCTTTGGCCCGGGACAGGGGCAGACCCAGTACTTC. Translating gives CASSFGPGQGQTQYF.

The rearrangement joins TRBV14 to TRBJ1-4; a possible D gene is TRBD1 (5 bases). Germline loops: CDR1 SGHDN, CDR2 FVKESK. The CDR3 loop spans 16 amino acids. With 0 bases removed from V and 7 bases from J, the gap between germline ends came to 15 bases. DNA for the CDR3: TGTGCCAGCAGCCAAGATCAAGTGCAGGGACTTGAAAAACTGTTTTTT. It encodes CASSQDQVQGLEKLFF.

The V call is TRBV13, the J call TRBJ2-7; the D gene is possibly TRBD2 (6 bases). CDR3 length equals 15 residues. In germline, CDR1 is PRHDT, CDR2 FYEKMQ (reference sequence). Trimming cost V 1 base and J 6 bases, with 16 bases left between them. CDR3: CASSLDSPFGGEQYF. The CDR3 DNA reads TGTGCCAGCAGCTTAGACAGCCCTTTCGGGGGCGAGCAGTACTTC. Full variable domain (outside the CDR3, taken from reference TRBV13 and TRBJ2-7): AAGVIQSPRHLIKEKRETATLKCYPIPRHDTVYWYQQGPGQDPQFLISFYEKMQSDKGSIPDRFSAQQFSDYHSELNMSSLELGDSALYFCASSLDSPFGGEQYFGPGTRLTVT.

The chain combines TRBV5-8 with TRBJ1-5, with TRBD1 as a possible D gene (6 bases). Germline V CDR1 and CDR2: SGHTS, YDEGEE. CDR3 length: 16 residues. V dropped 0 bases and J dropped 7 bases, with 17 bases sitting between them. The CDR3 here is CASSLATGESDQPQHF. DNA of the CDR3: TGTGCCAGCAGCTTGGCGACAGGCGAATCAGACCAGCCCCAGCATTTT.

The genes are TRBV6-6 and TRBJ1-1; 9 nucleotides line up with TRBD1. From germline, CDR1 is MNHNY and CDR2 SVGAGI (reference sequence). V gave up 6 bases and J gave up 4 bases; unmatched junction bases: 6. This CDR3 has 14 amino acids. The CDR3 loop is CASSLQGAGTEAFF. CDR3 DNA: TGTGCCAGCAGCCTACAGGGGGCGGGCACTGAAGCTTTCTTT.

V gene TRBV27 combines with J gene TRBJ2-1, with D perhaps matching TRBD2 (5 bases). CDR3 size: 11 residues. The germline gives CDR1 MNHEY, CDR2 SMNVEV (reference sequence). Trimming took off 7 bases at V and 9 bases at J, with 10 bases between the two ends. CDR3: CASTEAGEQFF. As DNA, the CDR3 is TGTGCCAGCACAGAGGCGGGTGAGCAGTTCTTC.

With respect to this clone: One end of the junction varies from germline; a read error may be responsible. The CDR3 here is CSAEGLSEFYGYTF. The CDR3 DNA reads as TGCAGCGCTGAAGGACTCTCTGAATTTTATGGCTACACCTTC. The chain has TRBV29-1 and TRBJ1-2; D is unresolved. The V gene's germline CDR1 is SQVTM and CDR2 ANQGSEA. This CDR3 has 14 amino acids.

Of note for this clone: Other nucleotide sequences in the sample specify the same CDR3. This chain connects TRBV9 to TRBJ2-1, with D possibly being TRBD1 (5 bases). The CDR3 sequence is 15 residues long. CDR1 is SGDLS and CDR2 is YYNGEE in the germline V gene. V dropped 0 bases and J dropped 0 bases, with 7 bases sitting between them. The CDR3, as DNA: TGTGCCAGCAGCGTAGAAGGGGTCTCCTACAATGAGCAGTTCTTC. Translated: CASSVEGVSYNEQFF.

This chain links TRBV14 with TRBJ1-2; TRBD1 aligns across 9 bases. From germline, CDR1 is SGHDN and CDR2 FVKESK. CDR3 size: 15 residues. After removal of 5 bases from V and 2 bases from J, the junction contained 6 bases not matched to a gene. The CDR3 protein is CASSSPGTGNYGYTF. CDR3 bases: TGTGCCAGCAGCTCGCCCGGGACAGGGAACTATGGCTACACCTTC.

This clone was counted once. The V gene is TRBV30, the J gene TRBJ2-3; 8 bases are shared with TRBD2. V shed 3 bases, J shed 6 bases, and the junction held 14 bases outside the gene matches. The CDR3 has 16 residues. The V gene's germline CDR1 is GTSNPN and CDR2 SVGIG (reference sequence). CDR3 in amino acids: CAWRLGTSRPWDTQYF. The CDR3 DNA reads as TGTGCCTGGAGGTTGGGGACTAGTCGTCCTTGGGATACGCAGTATTTT. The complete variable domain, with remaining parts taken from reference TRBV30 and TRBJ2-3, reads SQTIHQWPATLVQPVGSPLSLECTVEGTSNPNLYWYRQAAGRGLQLLFYSVGIGQISSEVPQNLSASRPQDRQFILSSKKLLLSDSGFYLCAWRLGTSRPWDTQYFGPGTRLTVL.

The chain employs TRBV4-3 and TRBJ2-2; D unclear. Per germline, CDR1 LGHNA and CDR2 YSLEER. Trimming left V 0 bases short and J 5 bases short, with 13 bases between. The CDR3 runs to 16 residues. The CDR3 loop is CASSQELEAWTGELFF. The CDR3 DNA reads TGCGCCAGCAGCCAAGAATTAGAGGCCTGGACCGGGGAGCTGTTTTTT.

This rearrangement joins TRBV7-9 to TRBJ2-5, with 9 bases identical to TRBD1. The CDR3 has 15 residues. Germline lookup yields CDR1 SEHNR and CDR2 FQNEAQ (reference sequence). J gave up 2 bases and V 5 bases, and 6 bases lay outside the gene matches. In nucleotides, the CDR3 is TGTGCCAGCAGCAAGGTGGGACAGGGTCAAGAGACCCAGTACTTC. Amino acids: CASSKVGQGQETQYF.

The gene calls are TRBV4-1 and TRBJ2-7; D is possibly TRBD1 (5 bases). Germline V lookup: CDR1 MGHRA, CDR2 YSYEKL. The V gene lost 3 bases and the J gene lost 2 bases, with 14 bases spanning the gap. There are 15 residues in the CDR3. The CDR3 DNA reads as TGCGCCAGCAGCCAGGACAAACTTCCACCCTACGAGCAGTACTTC. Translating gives CASSQDKLPPYEQYF.

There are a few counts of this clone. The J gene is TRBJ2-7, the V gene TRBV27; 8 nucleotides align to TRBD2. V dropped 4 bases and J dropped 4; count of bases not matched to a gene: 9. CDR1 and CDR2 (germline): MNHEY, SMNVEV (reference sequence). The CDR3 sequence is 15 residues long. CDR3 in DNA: TGTGCCAGCAGTTGGGTCCGGGAGGGCCGTTACGAGCAGTACTTC. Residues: CASSWVREGRYEQYF.

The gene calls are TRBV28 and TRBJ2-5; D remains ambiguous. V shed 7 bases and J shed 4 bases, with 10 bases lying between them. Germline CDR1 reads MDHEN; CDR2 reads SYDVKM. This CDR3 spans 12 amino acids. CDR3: CASTGAGETQYF. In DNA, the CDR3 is TGTGCCAGCACCGGAGCAGGAGAGACCCAGTACTTC.

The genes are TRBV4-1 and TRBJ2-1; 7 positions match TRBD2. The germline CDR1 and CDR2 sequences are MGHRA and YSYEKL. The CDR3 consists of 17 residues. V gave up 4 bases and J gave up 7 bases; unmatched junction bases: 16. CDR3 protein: CASSPGAGESVVNEQFF. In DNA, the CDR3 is TGCGCCAGCAGCCCCGGGGCGGGGGAGTCGGTGGTAAATGAGCAGTTCTTC.

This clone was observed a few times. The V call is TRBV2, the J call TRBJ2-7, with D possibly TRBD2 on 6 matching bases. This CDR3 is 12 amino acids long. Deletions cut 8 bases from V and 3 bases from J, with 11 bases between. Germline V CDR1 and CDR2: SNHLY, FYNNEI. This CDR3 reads CASVGRIYEQYF. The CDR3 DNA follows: TGTGCCAGCGTCGGGAGAATCTACGAGCAGTACTTC. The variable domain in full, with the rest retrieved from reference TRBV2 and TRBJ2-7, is EPEVTQTPSHQVTQMGQEVILRCVPISNHLYFYWYRQILGQKVEFLVSFYNNEISEKSEIFDDQFSVERPDGSNFTLKIRSTKLEDSAMYFCASVGRIYEQYFGPGTRLTVT.

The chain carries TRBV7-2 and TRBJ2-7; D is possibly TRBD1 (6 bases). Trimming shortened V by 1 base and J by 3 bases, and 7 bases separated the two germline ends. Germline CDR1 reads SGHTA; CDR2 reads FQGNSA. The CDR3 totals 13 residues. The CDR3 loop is CASSLGGHYEQYF. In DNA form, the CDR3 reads TGTGCCAGCAGCTTAGGGGGACACTACGAGCAGTACTTC.

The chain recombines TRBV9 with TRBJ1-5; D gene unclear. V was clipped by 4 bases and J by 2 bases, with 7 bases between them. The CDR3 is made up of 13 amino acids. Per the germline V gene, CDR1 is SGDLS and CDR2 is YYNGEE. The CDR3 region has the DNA TGTGCCAGCAGCCCGGAGGGCAATCAGCCCCAGCATTTT. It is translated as CASSPEGNQPQHF.

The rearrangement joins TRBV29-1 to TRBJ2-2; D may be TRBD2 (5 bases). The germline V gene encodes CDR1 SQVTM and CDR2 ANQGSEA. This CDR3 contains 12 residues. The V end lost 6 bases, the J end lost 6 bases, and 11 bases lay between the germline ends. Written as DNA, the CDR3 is TGCAGCGTCGACACTAGTTCCGGGGAGCTGTTTTTT. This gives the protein CSVDTSSGELFF.

Here the CDR3 DNA reads TGTGCCAGCAGCTCTCTAGACAGGGGGCTAGAGACCCAGTACTTC. Its protein product is CASSSLDRGLETQYF. This chain joins TRBV5-8 and TRBJ2-5; 10 positions agree with TRBD1. V lost 3 bases, J lost 4 bases, and 6 bases stayed unmatched. The CDR3 runs 15 residues. Germline assignment: CDR1 SGHTS and CDR2 YDEGEE.